The next 27 T cell receptor beta chains were all read from a single sample in a study of radiotherapy plus CTLA-4 blockade in lung cancer. Sequenced by immunoSEQ multiplex PCR; TCRdb stores in-frame clones only, minus some. Here the sample spans about 59,000 clones, approximately 79% being singletons. The source was peripheral blood, collected from a patient treated with radiotherapy plus ipilimumab. The source of these receptors is a human donor with non-small cell lung cancer who had a complete response to radiotherapy plus ipilimumab.

This chain joins TRBV6-5 and TRBJ1-6, with TRBD1 matching 7 bases. From germline, CDR1 is MNHEY and CDR2 SVGAGI. This CDR3 is built from 15 residues. Trimming cost V 0 bases and J 13 bases; bases outside gene matches: 9. CDR3 amino acids: CASSYSGGGRVPLHF. CDR3 sequence (DNA): TGTGCCAGCAGTTACTCAGGAGGGGGCCGGGTCCCCCTCCACTTT.

In its sample, this clone was seen a few times. CDR3 region: CASSGGTRNEQFF. CDR3 coding DNA: TGCGCCAGCAGTGGCGGGACGCGCAATGAGCAGTTCTTC. The rearrangement links TRBV10-1 to TRBJ2-1, with D tentatively TRBD2 (6 bases). This CDR3 comprises 13 residues. The germline V gene has CDR1 WNHNN and CDR2 SYGVQD (reference sequence). Trimming took off 4 bases at V and 6 bases at J, with 10 bases between the two ends.

This chain connects TRBV10-3 to TRBJ2-3; unclear D gene. The CDR3 length is 12 residues. The germline V gene has CDR1 ENHRY and CDR2 SYGVKD. Trimming cost V 5 bases and J 4 bases, with 7 bases left between them. The CDR3 sequence: CAISSGSDTQYF. CDR3 nucleotide sequence: TGTGCCATCAGTTCCGGGTCAGATACGCAGTATTTT.

The rearrangement joins TRBV4-1 to TRBJ1-2; D not resolved. The germline CDR1 and CDR2 sequences are MGHRA and YSYEKL. This CDR3 has 15 residues. Between the trimmed V and J ends, which lost 0 bases and 5 bases, there was a span of 13 bases. The CDR3 is CASSQDHRKTYGYTF. As DNA, the CDR3 is TGCGCCAGCAGCCAAGATCATCGCAAGACTTATGGCTACACCTTC.

The chain uses TRBV15 and TRBJ2-1; possibly TRBD2 for D (6 bases). This CDR3 contains 14 residues. Trimming took 1 base from V and 7 from J, leaving 11 bases between them. Germline CDR1 and CDR2: LNHNV and YYDKDF (reference sequence). In DNA, the CDR3 is TGTGCCACCAGCAGAGTGAGAAGCGGGAATGAGCAGTTCTTC. This codes for CATSRVRSGNEQFF.

This clone was counted a few times. This rearrangement joins TRBV27 to TRBJ2-5; 7 nucleotides align to TRBD1. With the DNA end fitting TRBJ2-7 better, the J assignment may be wrong. This CDR3 is 18 amino acids long. From germline, CDR1 is MNHEY and CDR2 SMNVEV (reference sequence). CDR3 coding DNA: TGTGCCAGCAGTTTATCTGCGGTTAGGGGGCGCTTAAGGGACGAGCAGTACTTC. Amino acid sequence: CASSLSAVRGRLRDEQYF.

Of note for this clone: At the DNA level, this CDR3 is encoded by other sequences in the same sample as well. The chain has TRBV6-1 and TRBJ2-7, with D possibly matching TRBD2 (6 bases). Germline V gives CDR1 MNHNS, CDR2 SASEGT. Deletions cut 5 bases from V and 2 bases from J, with 10 bases between. This CDR3 contains 13 residues. The CDR3 region has the DNA TGTGCCAGCAGTCGGGACTCCCCCTACGAGCAGTACTTC. It is translated as CASSRDSPYEQYF.

This chain uses TRBV11-3 with TRBJ2-1; maybe TRBD1 (6 bases). This CDR3 has 16 amino acids. V lost 1 base to trimming and J lost 3 bases, with 13 bases between them. The germline CDR1 and CDR2 sequences are SGHNT and YENEEA. The CDR3, as DNA: TGTGCCAGCAGCTTAGGGGGGCAGGTCGGCTACAATGAGCAGTTCTTC. Amino acid sequence: CASSLGGQVGYNEQFF.

The chain employs TRBV30 and TRBJ2-5; TRBD1 agrees at 9 bases. The CDR3 spans 13 residues. Per germline, CDR1 GTSNPN and CDR2 SVGIG (reference sequence). V lost 2 bases, J lost 4 bases, and 2 bases stayed unmatched. CDR3 sequence (DNA): TGTGCCTGGAGTTCGGGACAGGGAGAGACCCAGTACTTC. Its protein product is CAWSSGQGETQYF.

This clone showed up just once. The chain is built from TRBV7-2 and TRBJ1-5, with D maybe TRBD1 (6 bases). Trimming removed 5 bases from V and 0 bases from J, with 20 bases in between. The CDR3 is made up of 18 amino acids. Per germline, CDR1 SGHTA and CDR2 FQGNSA. For the CDR3, the DNA is TGTGCCAGCAGCCTAGGGGTTGTGGCGACAGGTAGCAATCAGCCCCAGCATTTT. Protein sequence: CASSLGVVATGSNQPQHF.

CDR3 sequence (DNA): TGTGCCAGCAGCCCTGGAGGGACAGGCTCCTACAATGAGCAGTTCTTC. Protein: CASSPGGTGSYNEQFF. This chain joins TRBV9 and TRBJ2-1; 8 bases match TRBD1. CDR3 length: 16 residues. Looked up from germline, CDR1 is SGDLS and CDR2 is YYNGEE. Trimming took 4 bases from V and 0 from J; bases not matched to a gene: 6.

Only a few counts were recorded for this clone. The chain carries TRBV30 and TRBJ2-5; 8 positions agree with TRBD2. CDR3 length equals 15 residues. V gave up 4 bases and J gave up 5 bases; unmatched junction bases: 12. Looked up from germline, CDR1 is GTSNPN and CDR2 is SVGIG (reference sequence). The CDR3 DNA reads TGTGCCTGGACTCGCCGGGGGGGTTTCGCGGAGACCCAGTACTTC. It specifies CAWTRRGGFAETQYF.

V is TRBV28 and J is TRBJ1-2; D is possibly TRBD1 (6 bases). Trimming took 5 bases from V and 1 from J, leaving 20 bases between them. Germline assignment: CDR1 MDHEN and CDR2 SYDVKM. This CDR3 comprises 17 residues. The CDR3 region has the DNA TGTGCCAGCAGTGCACCGCGAGGACAGCTAGATAACTATGGCTACACCTTC. Protein product: CASSAPRGQLDNYGYTF.

In its sample, this clone was seen a few times. This chain links TRBV6-6 with TRBJ2-1; the match to TRBD1 covers 11 bases. The CDR3 sequence is 15 residues long. Looked up from germline, CDR1 is MNHNY and CDR2 is SVGAGI (reference sequence). With V trimmed by 6 bases and J by 6 bases, 7 bases remained unmatched. This CDR3 is CASSLGQGVANEQFF. CDR3 coding DNA: TGTGCCAGCAGCTTGGGACAGGGGGTGGCCAATGAGCAGTTCTTC.

The rearrangement joins TRBV7-9 to TRBJ1-6; a weak D match, TRBD1 (5 bases). Germline CDR1 SEHNR, CDR2 FQNEAQ (reference sequence). The CDR3 sequence is 14 residues long. The ends were cut back, 1 base at V and 8 bases at J, with 9 bases in the middle. CDR3 sequence: CASSLGGAYSPLHF. The CDR3 DNA sequence: TGTGCCAGCAGCTTAGGGGGCGCTTATTCACCCCTCCACTTT.

V gene TRBV5-1 combines with J gene TRBJ1-6; 7 positions agree with TRBD1. V gave up 0 bases and J gave up 6 bases; unmatched junction bases: 3. The germline gives CDR1 SGHRS, CDR2 YFSETQ. This CDR3 has 15 amino acids. The CDR3 loop reads CASSLDGQVNSPLHF. In nucleotides, the CDR3 is TGCGCCAGCAGCTTGGACGGACAGGTTAATTCACCCCTCCACTTT. Drawing the rest from reference TRBV5-1 and TRBJ1-6, the complete variable domain is KAGVTQTPRYLIKTRGQQVTLSCSPISGHRSVSWYQQTPGQGLQFLFEYFSETQRNKGNFPGRFSGRQFSNSRSEMNVSTLELGDSALYLCASSLDGQVNSPLHFGNGTRLTVT.

The rearrangement uses TRBV4-1 and TRBJ2-1, with TRBD2 matching over 9 bases. Germline V lookup: CDR1 MGHRA, CDR2 YSYEKL. CDR3 length equals 19 residues. Unmatched junction bases numbered 9, after V lost 0 bases and J lost 0 bases. CDR3 in amino acids: CASSQDMRASGVSYNEQFF. For the CDR3, the DNA is TGCGCCAGCAGCCAAGATATGAGGGCTAGCGGGGTCTCCTACAATGAGCAGTTCTTC.

The chain links TRBV5-1 to TRBJ2-6; no reliable D call. CDR1 is SGHRS, CDR2 YFSETQ, per germline. There are 14 residues in the CDR3. V was cut by 10 bases and J by 0 bases, with 11 bases left in between. The chain's CDR3 is CASRGLSGANVLTF. CDR3 DNA sequence: TGCGCCTCCCGAGGCCTCTCTGGGGCCAACGTCCTGACTTTC.

The chain links TRBV7-2 to TRBJ1-1, with 7 positions matching TRBD1. The CDR3 runs 18 residues. Looked up from germline, CDR1 is SGHTA and CDR2 is FQGNSA. V lost 6 bases to trimming and J lost 3 bases; unmatched junction nucleotides: 19. The chain's CDR3 is CASRRRGNRGPLDTEAFF. In DNA form, the CDR3 reads TGTGCCAGCAGACGAAGGGGAAACAGGGGACCCCTGGACACTGAAGCTTTCTTT.

V is TRBV2 and J is TRBJ2-1, with D possibly TRBD2 on 5 matching bases. Trimming left V 0 bases short and J 4 bases short, with 13 bases between. Germline V gene sequence: CDR1 SNHLY, CDR2 FYNNEI. This CDR3 contains 16 residues. The DNA of the CDR3 is TGTGCCAGCAGTGAAGCCCCACGGCGGGTTTACAATGAGCAGTTCTTC. This codes for CASSEAPRRVYNEQFF.

This clone has a handful of counts. This CDR3 is CASGQGQPQHF. CDR3 DNA sequence: TGTGCCAGCGGACAGGGTCAGCCCCAGCATTTT. The genes are TRBV28 and TRBJ1-5, with TRBD1 matching over 8 bases. The junction had 0 bases not matched to a gene; V was cut back by 8 bases and J by 6 bases. The CDR3 is made up of 11 amino acids. CDR1 MDHEN and CDR2 SYDVKM come from the germline V gene.

The rearrangement joins TRBV15 to TRBJ2-3; D gene ambiguous. With 5 bases removed from V and 5 bases from J, the gap between germline ends came to 5 bases. In germline, CDR1 is LNHNV, CDR2 YYDKDF (reference sequence). CDR3 length equals 11 residues. CDR3: CATSRRDTQYF. The CDR3, as DNA: TGTGCCACCAGCCGCAGAGATACGCAGTATTTT.

This chain links TRBV14 with TRBJ2-7, with D possibly being TRBD2 (7 bases). This CDR3 is 15 amino acids long. Germline V gives CDR1 SGHDN, CDR2 FVKESK. The V and J ends lost 4 bases and 7 bases respectively, with 20 bases between them. The chain's CDR3 is CASSPHGGPGREQYF. The CDR3 DNA reads as TGTGCCAGCAGCCCTCACGGGGGGCCGGGGAGGGAGCAGTACTTC.

This clone occurred a few times. V is TRBV5-5 and J is TRBJ1-2; D might be TRBD1 (6 bases). This CDR3 has 14 amino acids. Germline CDR1 and CDR2: SGHKS and YYEKEE (reference sequence). The ends were cut back, 2 bases at V and 4 bases at J, with 12 bases in the middle. CDR3 nucleotide sequence: TGTGCCAGCAGCTTAGGTGCAGGGGTCTATGGCTACACCTTC. Translating it yields CASSLGAGVYGYTF. Supplemented by reference TRBV5-5 and TRBJ1-2, the full variable domain reads DAGVTQSPTHLIKTRGQQVTLRCSPISGHKSVSWYQQVLGQGPQFIFQYYEKEERGRGNFPDRFSARQFPNYSSELNVNALLLGDSALYLCASSLGAGVYGYTFGSGTRLTVV.

Here the CDR3 reads CASSPRRMTNTGELFF. CDR3 bases: TGTGCCAGCAGCCCACGGCGGATGACTAACACCGGGGAGCTGTTTTTT. The chain employs TRBV4-2 and TRBJ2-2, with unresolved D. This CDR3 has 16 amino acids. Trimming took off 4 bases at V and 2 bases at J, with 14 bases between the two ends. Looked up from germline, CDR1 is LGHNA and CDR2 is YNFKEQ.

V gene TRBV20-1 combines with J gene TRBJ2-1, with D possibly TRBD1 on 5 matching bases. There are 11 residues in the CDR3. CDR1 is DFQATT, CDR2 SNEGSKA, per germline (reference sequence). V lost 6 bases and J lost 4, with 7 bases in between. The CDR3 DNA reads TGCAGTGCAAGACAGTACAATGAGCAGTTCTTC. It codes for CSARQYNEQFF.

The sample holds a few counts of this clone. J is TRBJ1-5 and V is TRBV27; D perhaps matches TRBD1 (6 bases). CDR1 and CDR2 from the germline V gene are MNHEY and SMNVEV (reference sequence). The length of the CDR3 is 19 residues. The V and J ends lost 2 bases and 4 bases respectively, with 24 bases between them. The CDR3 here is CASSLRFPQGAGRNQPQHF. DNA for the CDR3: TGTGCCAGCAGTTTAAGGTTCCCACAGGGTGCGGGTAGGAATCAGCCCCAGCATTTT.